This TCR beta chain was sequenced during a study of blood T cell repertoires in COVID-19. With 8 bases clipped from V and 5 bases from J, the junction kept 8 bases outside the gene matches. CDR1 and CDR2 (germline): LGHDT, YNNKEL (reference sequence). This CDR3 is built from 13 residues. Original methodology: The authors estimated nucleated cell counts from reference gene primer amplification. Clones were sequenced by immunoSEQ multiplex PCR, and TCRdb holds only the in-frame ones, with some missing. D and trimming were read from the DNA, whereas the V and J calls and clone size are those reported in that table. The table records about 170,000 clones, about 83% of them present only once.

The source material was peripheral blood. This chain joins TRBV3-1 (or the pseudogene TRBV3-2) and TRBJ2-5, with 7 bases identical to TRBD2. The origin of this receptor is a woman in her 70s who had recovered from COVID-19. DNA for the CDR3: TGTGCCAGCGCCACGGGGGGTATCGAGACCCAGTACTTC. It is translated as CASATGGIETQYF.